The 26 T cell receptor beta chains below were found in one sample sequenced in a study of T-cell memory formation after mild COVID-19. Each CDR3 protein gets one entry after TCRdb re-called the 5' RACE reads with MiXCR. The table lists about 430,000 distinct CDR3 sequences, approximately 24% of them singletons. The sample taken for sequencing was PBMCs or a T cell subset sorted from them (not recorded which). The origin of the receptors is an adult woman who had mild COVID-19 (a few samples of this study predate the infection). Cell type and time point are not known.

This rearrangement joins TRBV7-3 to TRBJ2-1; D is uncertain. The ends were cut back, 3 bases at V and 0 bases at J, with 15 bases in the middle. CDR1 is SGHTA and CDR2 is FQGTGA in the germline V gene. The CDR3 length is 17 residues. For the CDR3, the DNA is TGTGCCAGCAGCTTCTCCCTATTACTTCGCTCCTACAATGAGCAGTTCTTC. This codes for CASSFSLLLRSYNEQFF.

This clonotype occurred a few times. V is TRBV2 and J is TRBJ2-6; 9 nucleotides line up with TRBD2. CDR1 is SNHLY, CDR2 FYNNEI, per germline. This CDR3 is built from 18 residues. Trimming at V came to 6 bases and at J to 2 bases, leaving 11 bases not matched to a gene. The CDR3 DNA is TGTGCCAGCAGAGCAAGGACTAGCGAAGTGGCTGGGGCCAACGTCCTGACTTTC. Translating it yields CASRARTSEVAGANVLTF.

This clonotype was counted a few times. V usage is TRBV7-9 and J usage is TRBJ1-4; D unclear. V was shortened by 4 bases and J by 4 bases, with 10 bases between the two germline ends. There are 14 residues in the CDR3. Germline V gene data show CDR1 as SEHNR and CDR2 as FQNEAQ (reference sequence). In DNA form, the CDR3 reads TGTGCCAGCAGCTCGACGGACGGTAATGAAAAACTGTTTTTT. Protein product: CASSSTDGNEKLFF.

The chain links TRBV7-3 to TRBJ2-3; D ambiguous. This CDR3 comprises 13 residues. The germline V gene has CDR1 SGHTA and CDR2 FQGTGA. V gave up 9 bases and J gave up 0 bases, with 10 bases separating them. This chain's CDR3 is CASATGSTDTQYF. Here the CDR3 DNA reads TGTGCCAGTGCGACTGGGAGCACAGATACGCAGTATTTT.

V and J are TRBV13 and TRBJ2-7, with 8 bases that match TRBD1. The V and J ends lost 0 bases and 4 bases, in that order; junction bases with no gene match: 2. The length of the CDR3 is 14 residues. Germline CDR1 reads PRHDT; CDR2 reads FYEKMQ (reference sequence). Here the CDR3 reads CASSLGGQVYEQYF. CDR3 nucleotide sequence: TGTGCCAGCAGCTTAGGGGGACAGGTATACGAGCAGTACTTC.

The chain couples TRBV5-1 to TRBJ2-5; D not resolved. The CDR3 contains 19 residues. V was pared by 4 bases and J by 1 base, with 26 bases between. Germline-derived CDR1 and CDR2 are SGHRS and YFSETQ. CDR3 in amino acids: CASSTALGGFRGFQETQYF. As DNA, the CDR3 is TGCGCCAGCAGCACTGCCTTGGGCGGCTTCAGAGGCTTCCAAGAGACCCAGTACTTC.

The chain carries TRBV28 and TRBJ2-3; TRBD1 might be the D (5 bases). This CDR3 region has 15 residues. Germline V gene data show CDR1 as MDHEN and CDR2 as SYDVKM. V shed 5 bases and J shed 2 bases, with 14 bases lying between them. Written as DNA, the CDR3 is TGTGCCAGCAGTGGACCGACAGCGAACACAGATACGCAGTATTTT. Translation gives CASSGPTANTDTQYF.

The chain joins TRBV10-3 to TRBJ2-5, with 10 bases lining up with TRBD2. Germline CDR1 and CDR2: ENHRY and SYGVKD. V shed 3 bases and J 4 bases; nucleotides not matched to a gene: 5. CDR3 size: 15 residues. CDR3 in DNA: TGTGCCATCAGTGAAGGGCTAGCGGGAGTAGAGACCCAGTACTTC. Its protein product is CAISEGLAGVETQYF.

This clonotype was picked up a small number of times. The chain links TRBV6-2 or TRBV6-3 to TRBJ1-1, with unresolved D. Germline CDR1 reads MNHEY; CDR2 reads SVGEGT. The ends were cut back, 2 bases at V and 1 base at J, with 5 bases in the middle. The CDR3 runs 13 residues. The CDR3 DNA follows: TGTGCCAGCAGTTACCTCGGGAACACTGAAGCTTTCTTT. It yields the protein CASSYLGNTEAFF.

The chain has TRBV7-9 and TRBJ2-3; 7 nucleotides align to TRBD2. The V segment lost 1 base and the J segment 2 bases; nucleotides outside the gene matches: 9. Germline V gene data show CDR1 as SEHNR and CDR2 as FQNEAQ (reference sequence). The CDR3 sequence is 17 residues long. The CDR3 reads CASSLGSGATSTDTQYF. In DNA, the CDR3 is TGTGCCAGCAGCTTAGGCAGCGGGGCCACTTCCACAGATACGCAGTATTTT.

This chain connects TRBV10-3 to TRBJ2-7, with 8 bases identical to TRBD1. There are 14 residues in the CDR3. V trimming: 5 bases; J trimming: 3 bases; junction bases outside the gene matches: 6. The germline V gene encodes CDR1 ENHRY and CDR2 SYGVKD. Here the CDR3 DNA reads TGTGCCATCAGTACCGGGACAGGCTACTACGAGCAGTACTTC. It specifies CAISTGTGYYEQYF.

The DNA of the CDR3 is TGTGCCAGCAGTCCAGCGGGACAGGGATCAAATCAGCCCCAGCATTTT. This sequence encodes CASSPAGQGSNQPQHF. The chain combines TRBV12-3 or TRBV12-4 with TRBJ1-5; 9 bases align to TRBD1. Trimming took 5 bases from V and 4 from J; bases not matched to a gene: 9. The CDR3 totals 16 residues.

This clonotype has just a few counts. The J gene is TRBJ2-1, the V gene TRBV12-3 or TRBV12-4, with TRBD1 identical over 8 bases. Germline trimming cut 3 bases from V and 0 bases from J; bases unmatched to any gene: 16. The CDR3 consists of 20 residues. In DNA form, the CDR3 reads TGTGCCAGCAGTTTCAGGGGGCGGACAGGACTACTGACCTCCTACAATGAGCAGTTCTTC. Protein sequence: CASSFRGRTGLLTSYNEQFF.

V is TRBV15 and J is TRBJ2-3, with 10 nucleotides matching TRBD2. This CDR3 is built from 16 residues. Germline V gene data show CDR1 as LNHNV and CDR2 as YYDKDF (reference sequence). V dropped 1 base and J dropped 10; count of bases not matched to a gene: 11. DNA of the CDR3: TGTGCCACCAGCAGAGGTCATAGCGGGGGGCCCGCAGCGCAGTATTTT. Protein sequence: CATSRGHSGGPAAQYF.

The CDR3 reads CASSYGQLSYGYTF. In nucleotides, the CDR3 is TGTGCCAGCAGTTACGGACAGCTAAGCTATGGCTACACCTTC. V and J are TRBV6-5 and TRBJ1-2; maybe TRBD1 (6 bases). Germline V gene data show CDR1 as MNHEY and CDR2 as SVGAGI. Trimming left V 2 bases short and J 4 bases short, with 11 bases between. This CDR3 is built from 14 residues.

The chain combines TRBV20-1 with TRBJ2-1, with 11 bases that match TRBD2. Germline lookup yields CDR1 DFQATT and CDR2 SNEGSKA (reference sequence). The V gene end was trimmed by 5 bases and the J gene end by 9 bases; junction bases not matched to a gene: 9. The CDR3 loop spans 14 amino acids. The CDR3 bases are TGCAGTGCTTTTGGGACTAGCGGAAGAGGTGAGCAGTTCTTC. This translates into CSAFGTSGRGEQFF.

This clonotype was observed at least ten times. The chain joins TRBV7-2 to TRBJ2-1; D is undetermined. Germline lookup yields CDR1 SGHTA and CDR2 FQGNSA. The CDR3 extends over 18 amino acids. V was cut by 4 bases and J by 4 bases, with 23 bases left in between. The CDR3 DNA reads TGTGCCAGCAGCTCTGGCTTGGGGATCGGGCCTAGGTACAATGAGCAGTTCTTC. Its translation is CASSSGLGIGPRYNEQFF.

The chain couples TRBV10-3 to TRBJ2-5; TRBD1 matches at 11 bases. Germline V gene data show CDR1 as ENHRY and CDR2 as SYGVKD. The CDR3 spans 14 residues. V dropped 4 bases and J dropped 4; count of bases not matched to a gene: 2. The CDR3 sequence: CAISGTGGIETQYF. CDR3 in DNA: TGTGCCATCAGTGGGACAGGGGGCATAGAGACCCAGTACTTC.

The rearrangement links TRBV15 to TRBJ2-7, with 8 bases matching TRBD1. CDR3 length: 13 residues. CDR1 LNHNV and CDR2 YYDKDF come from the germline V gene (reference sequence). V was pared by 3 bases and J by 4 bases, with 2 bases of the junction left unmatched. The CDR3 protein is CATSRDREYEQYF. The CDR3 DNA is TGTGCCACCAGCAGGGACAGGGAGTACGAGCAGTACTTC.

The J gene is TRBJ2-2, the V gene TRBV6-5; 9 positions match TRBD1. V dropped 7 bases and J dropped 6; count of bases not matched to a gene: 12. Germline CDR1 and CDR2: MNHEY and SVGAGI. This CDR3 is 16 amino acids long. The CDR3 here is CASTGVGTGRAGELFF. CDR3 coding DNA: TGTGCCAGCACGGGGGTGGGGACAGGGAGAGCCGGGGAGCTGTTTTTT.

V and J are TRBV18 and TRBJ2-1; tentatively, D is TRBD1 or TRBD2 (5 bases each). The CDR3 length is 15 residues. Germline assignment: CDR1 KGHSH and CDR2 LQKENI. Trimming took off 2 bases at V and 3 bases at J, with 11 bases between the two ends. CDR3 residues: CASSPTGTYYNEQFF. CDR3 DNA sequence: TGTGCCAGCTCACCAACCGGGACCTACTACAATGAGCAGTTCTTC.

The DNA of the CDR3 is TGTGCCAGCAGTAACCGGGACAGGGGAACCTACGAGCAGTACTTC. This encodes CASSNRDRGTYEQYF. The rearrangement joins TRBV6-7 to TRBJ2-7; 10 bases are shared with TRBD1. TRBV6-7 has ORF status, its function being uncertain. The J segment lost 2 bases and the V segment lost 5 bases, leaving 6 bases of the junction unmatched. This CDR3 spans 15 amino acids.

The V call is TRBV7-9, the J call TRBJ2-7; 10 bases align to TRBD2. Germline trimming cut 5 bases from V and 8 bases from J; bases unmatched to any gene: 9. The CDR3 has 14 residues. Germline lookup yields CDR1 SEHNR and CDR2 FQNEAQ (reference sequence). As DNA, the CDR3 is TGTGCCAGCAGCCCCGGGACTAGCGCAACGCAGCAGTACTTC. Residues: CASSPGTSATQQYF.

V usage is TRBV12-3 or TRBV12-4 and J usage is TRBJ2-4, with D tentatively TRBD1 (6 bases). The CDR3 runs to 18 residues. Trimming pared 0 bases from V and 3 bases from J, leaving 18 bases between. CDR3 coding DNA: TGTGCCAGCAGTTTAGCGCAGTTTTCATGGACAGACAAAAACATTCAGTACTTC. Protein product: CASSLAQFSWTDKNIQYF.

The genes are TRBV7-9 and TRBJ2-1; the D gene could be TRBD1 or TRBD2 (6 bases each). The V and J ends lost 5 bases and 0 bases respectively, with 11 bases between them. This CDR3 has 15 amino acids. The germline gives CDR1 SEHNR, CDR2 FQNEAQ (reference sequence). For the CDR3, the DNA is TGTGCCAGCAGCGCCGGGGGCATCTCCTACAATGAGCAGTTCTTC. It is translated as CASSAGGISYNEQFF.

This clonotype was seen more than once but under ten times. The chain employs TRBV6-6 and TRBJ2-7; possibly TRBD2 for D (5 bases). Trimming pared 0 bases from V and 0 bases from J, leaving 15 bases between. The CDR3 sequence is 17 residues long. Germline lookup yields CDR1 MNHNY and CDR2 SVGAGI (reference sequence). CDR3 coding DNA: TGTGCCAGCAGTTACTCTATCCAGCCAGCGGTCTCCTACGAGCAGTACTTC. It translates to CASSYSIQPAVSYEQYF.